This T cell receptor beta chain comes out of a study of T cell changes during pregnancy in multiple sclerosis. This clone was observed a handful of times. CDR1 and CDR2 from the germline V gene are MNHNS and SASEGT. CDR3 size: 13 residues. Trimming removed 3 bases at V and 4 bases at J, with 9 bases between. Method: immunoSEQ multiplex PCR; TCRdb's copy keeps in-frame clones and lacks some. The sample lists 40,000 to 45,000 clones; roughly nine tenths were seen once. The chain employs TRBV6-1 and TRBJ1-2, with D uncertain. The TCR was taken from a female donor with multiple sclerosis, enrolled in a pregnancy study. Specimen: CD4+ T cells from peripheral blood mononuclear cells, collected in the first trimester of pregnancy. The CDR3 sequence: CASSETQSYGYTF. CDR3 coding DNA: TGTGCCAGCAGTGAGACTCAGTCCTATGGCTACACCTTC.